Reported below is one T cell receptor beta chain. The PCR made use of 60 Vbeta and 13 Jbeta primers. Method: immunoSEQ multiplex PCR; TCRdb's copy keeps in-frame clones and lacks some. In all, the sample yields approximately 200,000 clones. The data derive from a study of cytomegalovirus exposure and HLA in healthy donors. CDR1 is MNHNS, CDR2 SASEGT, per germline. With 7 bases clipped from V and 8 bases from J, the junction kept 9 bases outside the gene matches. There are 14 residues in the CDR3. This TCR was sampled from a boy younger than 18 in good health and CMV-seronegative. The gene calls are TRBV6-1 and TRBJ2-1, with 9 nucleotides matching TRBD1. Sequencing was performed on PBMCs. In DNA, the CDR3 is TGTGCCAGCAAACAGGGGGCCAGTGGTTATGAGCAGTTCTTC. This gives the protein CASKQGASGYEQFF.